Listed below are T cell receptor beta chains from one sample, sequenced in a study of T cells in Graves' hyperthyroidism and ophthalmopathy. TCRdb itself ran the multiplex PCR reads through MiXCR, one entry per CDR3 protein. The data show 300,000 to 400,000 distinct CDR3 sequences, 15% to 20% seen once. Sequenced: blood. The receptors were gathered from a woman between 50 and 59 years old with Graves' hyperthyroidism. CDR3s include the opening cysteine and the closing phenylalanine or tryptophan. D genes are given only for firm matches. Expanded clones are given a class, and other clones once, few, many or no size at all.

TGCAGTGCTAGCGGAAACCAGAAGAACACTGAAGCTTTCTTT,CSASGNQKNTEAFF,TRBV20-1,-,many,TRBJ1-1
TGTGCCAGCAGCCATCGGGACAGGGGCCTACAAAGCAATCAGCCCCAGCATTTT,CASSHRDRGLQSNQPQHF,TRBV3-1,TRBD1,-,TRBJ1-5
TGCAGCGTTGAACAGTCAAACAATGAGCAGTTCTTC,CSVEQSNNEQFF,TRBV29-1,-,-,TRBJ2-1
TGCGCCAGCAGCTACAACCGGGATAACTATGGCTACACCTTC,CASSYNRDNYGYTF,TRBV5-1,-,few,TRBJ1-2
TGTGCCAGCAGCCCCTGGATTAGGCAACGGAACACCGGGGAGCTGTTTTTT,CASSPWIRQRNTGELFF,TRBV11-3,-,-,TRBJ2-2
TGTGCCTGGAGTAGGAGCTACGAGCAGTACTTC,CAWSRSYEQYF,TRBV30,-,many,TRBJ2-7
TGTGCCAGCAGTTTCTCCGGTACTAATGAAAAACTGTTTTTT,CASSFSGTNEKLFF,TRBV12-3/TRBV12-4,-,many,TRBJ1-4
TGCGCCAGCAGCTTCGTTCTGGGAGGTACTGAAGCTTTCTTT,CASSFVLGGTEAFF,TRBV5-1,-,few,TRBJ1-1
TGTGCCAGCAGTTTAGGGGGGAGCAGGAGAAACATTCAGTACTTC,CASSLGGSRRNIQYF,TRBV28,-,many,TRBJ2-4
TGTGCTAGTGGTTTGGGCGGAAAAAAGGTGAGGGGGGCCGAAGACCCGGGGGGGAATCAGCCCCAGCATTTT,CASGLGGKKVRGAEDPGGNQPQHF,TRBV12-5,-,many,TRBJ1-5
TGCGCCAGCAGCTCTGGCCATCAGGAGACCCAGTTCTTC,CASSSGHQETQFF,TRBV5-1,-,-,TRBJ2-1
TGTGCCAGCAGCTTAGGTTTCGACACTGAAGCTTTCTTT,CASSLGFDTEAFF,TRBV11-3,-,many,TRBJ1-1
TGTGCCAGCAGCACACAGGGGGCAGAAGATACGCAGTATTTT,CASSTQGAEDTQYF,TRBV5-6,TRBD1,-,TRBJ2-3
TGTGCCTGGAGTACGGGACTGCCTCCGGAGACCCAGTACTTC,CAWSTGLPPETQYF,TRBV30,-,-,TRBJ2-5
TGCAGCGTTGAAGGTACAGGTATGGCTTTCTTT,CSVEGTGMAFF,TRBV29-1,-,many,TRBJ1-1
TGTGCCAGCAGCCAAGGCCCGACTAGCGGGACAGATACGCAGTATTTT,CASSQGPTSGTDTQYF,TRBV3-1,TRBD2,few,TRBJ2-3
TGTGCCAGCAGCCAATCAGGGCCCAATGCGGCAGAGACCCAGTACTTC,CASSQSGPNAAETQYF,TRBV3-1,-,many,TRBJ2-5
TGTGCCAGCAGACGCCCAACCGCGAACACTGAAGCTTTCTTT,CASRRPTANTEAFF,TRBV28,-,many,TRBJ1-1
TGTGCCACCCAGGACCCGCGCACAGATACGCAGTATTTT,CATQDPRTDTQYF,TRBV12-3/TRBV12-4,-,many,TRBJ2-3
TGTGCCAGCAGCCACATCCGGGACCCCCCCTCTGGGGCCAACGTCCTGACTTTC,CASSHIRDPPSGANVLTF,TRBV11-2,-,few,TRBJ2-6